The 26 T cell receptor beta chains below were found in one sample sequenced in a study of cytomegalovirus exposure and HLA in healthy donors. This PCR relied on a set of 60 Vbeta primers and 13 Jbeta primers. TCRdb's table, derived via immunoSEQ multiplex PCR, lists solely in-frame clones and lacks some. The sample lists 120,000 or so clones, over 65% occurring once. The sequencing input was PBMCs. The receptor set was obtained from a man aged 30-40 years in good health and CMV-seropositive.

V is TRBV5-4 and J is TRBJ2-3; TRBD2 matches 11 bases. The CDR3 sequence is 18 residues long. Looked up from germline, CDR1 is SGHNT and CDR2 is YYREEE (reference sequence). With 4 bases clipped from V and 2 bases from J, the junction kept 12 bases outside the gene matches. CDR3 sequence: CASSPSPGLAEDTDTQYF. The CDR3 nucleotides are TGTGCCAGCAGCCCCTCCCCGGGACTAGCGGAGGACACAGATACGCAGTATTTT.

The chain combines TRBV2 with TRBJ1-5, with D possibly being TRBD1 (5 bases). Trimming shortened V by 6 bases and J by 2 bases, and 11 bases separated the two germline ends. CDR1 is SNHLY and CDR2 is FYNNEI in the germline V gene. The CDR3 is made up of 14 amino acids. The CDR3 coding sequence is TGTGCCAGCAGCGGCGGGGGGGGCAATCAGCCCCAGCATTTT. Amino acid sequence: CASSGGGGNQPQHF.

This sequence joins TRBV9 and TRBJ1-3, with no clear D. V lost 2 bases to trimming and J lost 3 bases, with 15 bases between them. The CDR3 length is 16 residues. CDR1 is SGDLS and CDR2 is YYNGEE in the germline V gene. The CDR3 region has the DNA TGTGCCAGCAGCGTTGGCAGAGGGTTGGGTGGAAACACCATATATTTT. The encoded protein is CASSVGRGLGGNTIYF.

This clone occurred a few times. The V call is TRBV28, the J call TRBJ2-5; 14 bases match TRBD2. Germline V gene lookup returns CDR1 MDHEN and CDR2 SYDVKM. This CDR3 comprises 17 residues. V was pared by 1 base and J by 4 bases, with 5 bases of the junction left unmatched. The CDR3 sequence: CASSLSGLAGGRETQYF. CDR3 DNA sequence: TGTGCCAGCAGTTTATCCGGACTAGCGGGAGGACGAGAGACCCAGTACTTC.

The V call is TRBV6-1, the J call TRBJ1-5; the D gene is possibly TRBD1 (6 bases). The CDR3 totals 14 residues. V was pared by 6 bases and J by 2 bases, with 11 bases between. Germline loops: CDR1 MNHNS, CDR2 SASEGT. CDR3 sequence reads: CASSGQNGNQPQHF. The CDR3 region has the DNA TGTGCCAGCAGCGGACAGAATGGCAATCAGCCCCAGCATTTT.

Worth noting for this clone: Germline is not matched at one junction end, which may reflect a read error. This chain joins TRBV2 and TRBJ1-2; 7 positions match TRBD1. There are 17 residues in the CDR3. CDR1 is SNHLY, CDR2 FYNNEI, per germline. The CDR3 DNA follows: TGTGCCAGCAGTGCGGGGGACAGAAACTTTAATAACTATGGCTGCACCTTC. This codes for CASSAGDRNFNNYGCTF.

CDR3 nucleotide sequence: TGTGCCAGCAGCTCATCGAGACAGGCTAGCTCCTACAATGAGCAGTTCTTC. Its protein product is CASSSSRQASSYNEQFF. The chain links TRBV7-9 to TRBJ2-1; perhaps TRBD1 as D (6 bases). The V gene's germline CDR1 is SEHNR and CDR2 FQNEAQ (reference sequence). The V end lost 4 bases, the J end lost 0 bases, and 16 bases lay between the germline ends. The CDR3 is 17 amino acids.

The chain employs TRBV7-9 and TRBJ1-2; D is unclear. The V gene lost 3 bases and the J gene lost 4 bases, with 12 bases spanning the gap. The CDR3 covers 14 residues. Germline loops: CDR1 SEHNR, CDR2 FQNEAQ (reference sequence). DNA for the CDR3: TGTGCCAGCAGCTTTACACCCCGGGGCTATGGCTACACCTTC. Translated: CASSFTPRGYGYTF.

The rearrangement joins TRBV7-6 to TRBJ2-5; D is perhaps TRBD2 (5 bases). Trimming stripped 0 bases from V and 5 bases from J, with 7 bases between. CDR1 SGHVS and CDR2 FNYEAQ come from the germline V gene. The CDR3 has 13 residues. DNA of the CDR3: TGTGCCAGCAGCTTAGCTGGAGGCGAGACCCAGTACTTC. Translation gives CASSLAGGETQYF.

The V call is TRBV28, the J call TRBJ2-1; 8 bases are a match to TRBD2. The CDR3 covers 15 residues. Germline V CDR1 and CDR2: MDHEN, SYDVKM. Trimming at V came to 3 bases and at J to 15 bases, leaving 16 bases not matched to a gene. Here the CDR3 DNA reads TGTGCCAGCAGTTTCAGTACGGGACTAGTTGATTTGGGGTTCTTC. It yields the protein CASSFSTGLVDLGFF. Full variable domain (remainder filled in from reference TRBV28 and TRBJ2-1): DVKVTQSSRYLVKRTGEKVFLECVQDMDHENMFWYRQDPGLGLRLIYFSYDVKMKEKGDIPEGYSVSREKKERFSLILESASTNQTSMYLCASSFSTGLVDLGFFGPGTRLTVL.

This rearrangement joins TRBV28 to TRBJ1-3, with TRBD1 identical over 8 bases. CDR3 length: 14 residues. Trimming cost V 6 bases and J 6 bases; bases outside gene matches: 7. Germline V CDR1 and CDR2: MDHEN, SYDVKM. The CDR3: CASSPGGISNTIYF. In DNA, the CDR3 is TGTGCCAGCAGCCCAGGGGGCATATCAAACACCATATATTTT.

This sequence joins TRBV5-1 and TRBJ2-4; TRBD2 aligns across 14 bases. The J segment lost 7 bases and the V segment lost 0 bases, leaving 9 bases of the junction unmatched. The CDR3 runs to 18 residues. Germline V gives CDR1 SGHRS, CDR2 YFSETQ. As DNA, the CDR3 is TGCGCCAGCAGCTTGGCCGGGACTAGCGGGAGCGGATGGAACATTCAGTACTTC. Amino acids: CASSLAGTSGSGWNIQYF.

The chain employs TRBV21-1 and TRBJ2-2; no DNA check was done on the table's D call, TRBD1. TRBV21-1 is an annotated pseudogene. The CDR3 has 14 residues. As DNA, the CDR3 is TGTGCCAGCCCGGGACACGGTTCCACCGGGGAGCTGTTTTTT. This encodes CASPGHGSTGELFF.

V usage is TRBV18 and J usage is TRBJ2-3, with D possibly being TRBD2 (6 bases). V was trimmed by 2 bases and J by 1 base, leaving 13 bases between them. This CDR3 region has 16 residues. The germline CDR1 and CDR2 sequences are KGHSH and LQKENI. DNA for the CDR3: TGTGCCAGCTCACCATTGGCGGGACGGGGCACAGATACGCAGTATTTT. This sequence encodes CASSPLAGRGTDTQYF.

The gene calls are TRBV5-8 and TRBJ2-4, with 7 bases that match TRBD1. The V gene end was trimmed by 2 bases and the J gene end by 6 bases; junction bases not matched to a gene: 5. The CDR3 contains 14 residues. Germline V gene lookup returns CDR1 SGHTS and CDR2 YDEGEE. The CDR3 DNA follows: TGTGCCAGCAGCTTCGGTGACAGGGTAAACATTCAGTACTTC. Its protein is CASSFGDRVNIQYF.

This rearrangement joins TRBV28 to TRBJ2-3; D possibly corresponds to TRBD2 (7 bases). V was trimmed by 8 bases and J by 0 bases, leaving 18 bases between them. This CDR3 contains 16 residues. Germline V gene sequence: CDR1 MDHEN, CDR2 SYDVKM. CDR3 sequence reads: CASLTGGGSSTDTQYF. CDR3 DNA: TGTGCCAGCCTGACGGGGGGCGGCTCAAGCACAGATACGCAGTATTTT.

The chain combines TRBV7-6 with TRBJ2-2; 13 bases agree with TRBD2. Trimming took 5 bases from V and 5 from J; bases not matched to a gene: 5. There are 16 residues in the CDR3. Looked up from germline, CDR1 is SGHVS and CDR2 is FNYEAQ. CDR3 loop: CASSPGLAGVTGELFF. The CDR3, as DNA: TGTGCCAGCAGCCCCGGACTAGCGGGAGTAACCGGGGAGCTGTTTTTT.

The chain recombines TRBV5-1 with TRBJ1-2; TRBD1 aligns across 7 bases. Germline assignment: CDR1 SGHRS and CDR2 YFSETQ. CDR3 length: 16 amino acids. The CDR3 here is CASTTTGAGTNYGYTF. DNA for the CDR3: TGCGCTTCGACCACCACAGGGGCCGGGACTAACTATGGCTACACCTTC.

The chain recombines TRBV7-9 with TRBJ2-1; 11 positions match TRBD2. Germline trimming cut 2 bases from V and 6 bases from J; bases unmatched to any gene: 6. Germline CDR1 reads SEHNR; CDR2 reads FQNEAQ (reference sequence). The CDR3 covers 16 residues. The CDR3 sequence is CASSLRGTSGSNEQFF. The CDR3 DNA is TGTGCCAGCAGCTTACGCGGGACTAGCGGTTCCAATGAGCAGTTCTTC.

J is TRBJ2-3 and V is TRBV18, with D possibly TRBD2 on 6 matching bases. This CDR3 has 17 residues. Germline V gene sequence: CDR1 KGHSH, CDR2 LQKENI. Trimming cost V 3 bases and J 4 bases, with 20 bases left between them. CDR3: CASSPFGEVTLSDTQYF. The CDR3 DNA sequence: TGTGCCAGCTCACCTTTTGGGGAGGTGACCCTTTCAGATACGCAGTATTTT.

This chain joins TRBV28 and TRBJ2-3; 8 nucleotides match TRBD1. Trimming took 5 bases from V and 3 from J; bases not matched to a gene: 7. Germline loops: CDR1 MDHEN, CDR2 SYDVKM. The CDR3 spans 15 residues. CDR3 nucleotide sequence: TGTGCCAGCAGTACCCGACAGGGGCAGACAGATACGCAGTATTTT. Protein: CASSTRQGQTDTQYF.

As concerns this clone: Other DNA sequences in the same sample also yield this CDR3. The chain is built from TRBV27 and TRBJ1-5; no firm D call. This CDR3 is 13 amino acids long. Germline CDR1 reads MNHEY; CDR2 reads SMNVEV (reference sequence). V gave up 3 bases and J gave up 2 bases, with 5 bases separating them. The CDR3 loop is CASSFGGNQPQHF. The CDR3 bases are TGTGCCAGCAGTTTTGGAGGCAATCAGCCCCAGCATTTT.

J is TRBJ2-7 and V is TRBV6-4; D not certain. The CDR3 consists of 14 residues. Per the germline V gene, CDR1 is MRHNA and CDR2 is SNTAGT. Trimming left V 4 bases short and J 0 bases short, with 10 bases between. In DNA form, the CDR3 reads TGTGCCAGCAGTGCCGAAACGGGCTCCTACGAGCAGTACTTC. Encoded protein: CASSAETGSYEQYF.

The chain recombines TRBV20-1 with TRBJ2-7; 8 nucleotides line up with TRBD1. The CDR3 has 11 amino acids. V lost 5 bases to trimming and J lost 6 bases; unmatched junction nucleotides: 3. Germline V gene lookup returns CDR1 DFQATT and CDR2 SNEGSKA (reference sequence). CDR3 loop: CSAHRGAEQYF. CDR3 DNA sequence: TGCAGTGCTCACAGGGGGGCCGAGCAGTACTTC.

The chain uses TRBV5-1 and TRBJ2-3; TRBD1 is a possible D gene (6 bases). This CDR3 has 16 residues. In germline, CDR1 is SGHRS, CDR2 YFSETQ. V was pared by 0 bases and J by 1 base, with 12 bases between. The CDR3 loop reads CASSLAAGVRTDTQYF. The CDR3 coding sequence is TGCGCCAGCAGCTTGGCCGCAGGGGTTCGCACAGATACGCAGTATTTT.

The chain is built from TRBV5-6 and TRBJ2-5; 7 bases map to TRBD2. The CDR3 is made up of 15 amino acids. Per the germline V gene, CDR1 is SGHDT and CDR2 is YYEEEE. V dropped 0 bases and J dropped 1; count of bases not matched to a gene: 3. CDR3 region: CASSLARGVQETQYF. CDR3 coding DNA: TGTGCCAGCAGCTTGGCCCGGGGGGTCCAAGAGACCCAGTACTTC.